One sample yielded the 20 T cell receptor beta chains listed below, sequenced in a study of blood T cell repertoires in COVID-19. Assay used: immunoSEQ multiplex PCR; TCRdb lists only in-frame clones, some missing. The table has roughly 250,000 clones, 86% seen once; the top ten hold 2% to 2.5%. The sample comprised PBMCs or T cells enriched from blood (not recorded which). Receptor source: a woman between 45 and 65 years old who had recovered from COVID-19.

The V call is TRBV11-2, the J call TRBJ2-3; D remains ambiguous. CDR3 length: 13 residues. Trimming took 1 base from V and 1 from J, leaving 3 bases between them. Germline V lookup: CDR1 SGHAT, CDR2 FQNNGV. CDR3 DNA sequence: TGTGCCAGCAGCTTAGCTGGCACAGATACGCAGTATTTT. The encoded protein is CASSLAGTDTQYF.

The V call is TRBV5-1, the J call TRBJ1-6; possible D gene TRBD1, 6 bases. This CDR3 is built from 18 residues. CDR1 and CDR2 (germline): SGHRS, YFSETQ. Deletions cut 0 bases from V and 9 bases from J, with 22 bases between. Here the CDR3 reads CASSLVGIRGLFGSPLHF. The CDR3 DNA reads as TGCGCCAGCAGCTTGGTCGGTATCAGGGGTCTTTTTGGTTCACCCCTCCACTTT.

This clone was detected once. The chain recombines TRBV4-1 with TRBJ2-5; 7 bases map to TRBD1. CDR3 length equals 17 residues. Germline assignment: CDR1 MGHRA and CDR2 YSYEKL. V shed 0 bases, J shed 7 bases, and the junction held 14 bases outside the gene matches. CDR3 sequence reads: CASSQDQGVIKLVTQYF. The CDR3 DNA reads TGCGCCAGCAGCCAAGATCAGGGGGTCATTAAGTTGGTGACCCAGTACTTC.

This chain uses TRBV6-6 with TRBJ1-1, with D tentatively TRBD1 (5 bases). Trimming removed 6 bases from V and 12 bases from J, with 17 bases in between. Germline CDR1 is MNHNY and CDR2 is SVGAGI (reference sequence). This CDR3 has 12 amino acids. The CDR3 region has the DNA TGTGCCAGCAGAGGCGACAGAGATTTGCCTTTCTTT. Its translation is CASRGDRDLPFF.

This clone was seen only once. The chain carries TRBV29-1 and TRBJ1-4; D is uncertain. Looked up from germline, CDR1 is SQVTM and CDR2 is ANQGSEA. This CDR3 has 13 amino acids. V lost 4 bases and J 3 bases, leaving 9 bases between the germline ends. The CDR3 is CSVVWAPNEKLFF. In nucleotides, the CDR3 is TGCAGCGTTGTATGGGCTCCTAATGAAAAACTGTTTTTT.

The chain recombines TRBV19 with TRBJ2-1; 13 nucleotides line up with TRBD2. Trimming took 6 bases from V and 8 from J; bases not matched to a gene: 13. The length of the CDR3 is 17 residues. The germline V gene has CDR1 LNHDA and CDR2 SQIVND (reference sequence). CDR3 sequence: CASRTKLAGGRIYEQFF. The CDR3 region has the DNA TGTGCCAGTAGGACGAAACTAGCGGGAGGGCGCATCTATGAGCAGTTCTTC. The complete variable domain, with remaining parts taken from reference TRBV19 and TRBJ2-1, reads DGGITQSPKYLFRKEGQNVTLSCEQNLNHDAMYWYRQDPGQGLRLIYYSQIVNDFQKGDIAEGYSVSREKKESFPLTVTSAQKNPTAFYLCASRTKLAGGRIYEQFFGPGTRLTVL.

The chain has TRBV5-8 and TRBJ1-1; D unclear. V gave up 3 bases and J gave up 3 bases, with 15 bases separating them. Germline assignment: CDR1 SGHTS and CDR2 YDEGEE. The CDR3 is 15 amino acids. The CDR3 reads CASSSSDTTHTEAFF. CDR3 in DNA: TGTGCCAGCAGCTCGTCTGACACCACCCACACTGAAGCTTTCTTT.

The V and J genes are TRBV4-2 and TRBJ2-1; TRBD2 might be the D (6 bases). V was shortened by 0 bases and J by 2 bases, with 14 bases between the two germline ends. The CDR3 runs to 17 residues. Per the germline V gene, CDR1 is LGHNA and CDR2 is YNFKEQ. The CDR3 DNA reads as TGTGCCAGCAGCCAAGACCTTAGCGGATTTACCTACAATGAGCAGTTCTTC. Residues: CASSQDLSGFTYNEQFF.

The rearrangement links TRBV30 to TRBJ1-1; TRBD1 matches 9 bases. Germline V CDR1 and CDR2: GTSNPN, SVGIG (reference sequence). J lost 1 base, V lost 5 bases, and 5 bases had no gene match. The CDR3 has 14 amino acids. Here the CDR3 reads CAWQGTGRNTEAFF. CDR3 sequence (DNA): TGTGCCTGGCAGGGGACAGGGAGGAACACTGAAGCTTTCTTT.

J is TRBJ1-5 and V is TRBV3-1 (or the pseudogene TRBV3-2); 8 bases line up with TRBD1. This CDR3 spans 15 amino acids. The ends lost 4 bases at V and 0 bases at J; junction bases unmatched: 2. Germline V gene data show CDR1 as LGHDT and CDR2 as YNNKEL (reference sequence). The CDR3 region is CASSPTGGSNQPQHF. DNA of the CDR3: TGTGCCAGCAGCCCCACAGGGGGTAGCAATCAGCCCCAGCATTTT.

The chain links TRBV6-5 to TRBJ2-7; unclear D gene. CDR3 size: 13 residues. Trimming shortened V by 8 bases and J by 3 bases, and 14 bases separated the two germline ends. Germline V gene sequence: CDR1 MNHEY, CDR2 SVGAGI. Here the CDR3 reads CASSISQYYEQYF. The CDR3 DNA reads TGTGCCAGCTCCATTTCCCAGTACTACGAGCAGTACTTC.

This clone was seen a handful of times. The chain couples TRBV19 to TRBJ2-7; maybe TRBD1 (6 bases). Germline CDR1 reads LNHDA; CDR2 reads SQIVND (reference sequence). Deletions cut 5 bases from V and 6 bases from J, with 11 bases between. This CDR3 spans 12 amino acids. CDR3 in DNA: TGTGCCAGTAGTCAGGTCAGGGGCGAGCAGTACTTC. This gives the protein CASSQVRGEQYF.

J is TRBJ1-2 and V is TRBV7-9, with no clear D. CDR3 size: 13 residues. The V end was cut by 1 base, the J end by 5 bases, with 8 bases between. Germline V lookup: CDR1 SEHNR, CDR2 FQNEAQ (reference sequence). DNA of the CDR3: TGTGCCAGCAGCTTAGGGGCAGTTTATGGCTACACCTTC. Its translation is CASSLGAVYGYTF.

CDR3 nucleotide sequence: TGTGCCAGCAGCTGGCAGATCCAGACAGGGGGCTTCGAGCAGTACTTC. Translated: CASSWQIQTGGFEQYF. This chain uses TRBV11-2 with TRBJ2-7; 10 positions match TRBD1. The CDR3 runs 16 residues. CDR1 and CDR2 from the germline V gene are SGHAT and FQNNGV. V was clipped by 4 bases and J by 6 bases; unmatched bases: 12.

This chain uses TRBV15 with TRBJ2-7, with D possibly TRBD2 on 5 matching bases. Germline V gene data show CDR1 as LNHNV and CDR2 as YYDKDF (reference sequence). Between the trimmed V and J ends, which lost 1 base and 3 bases, there was a span of 13 bases. CDR3 length: 15 amino acids. The chain's CDR3 is CATSRGTSANYEQYF. In DNA form, the CDR3 reads TGTGCCACCAGCAGAGGGACTTCGGCGAACTACGAGCAGTACTTC.

The V and J genes are TRBV7-3 and TRBJ2-7, with 11 bases identical to TRBD1. The CDR3 spans 14 residues. The germline V gene has CDR1 SGHTA and CDR2 FQGTGA. V gave up 5 bases and J gave up 3 bases; unmatched junction bases: 3. CDR3 DNA sequence: TGTGCCAGCAGCCCAGGGACAGGGGGCTACGAGCAGTACTTC. Residues: CASSPGTGGYEQYF.

The chain uses TRBV9 and TRBJ1-2; the match to TRBD1 covers 8 bases. The CDR3 is 14 residues long. CDR1 SGDLS and CDR2 YYNGEE come from the germline V gene. Germline trimming cut 3 bases from V and 4 bases from J; bases unmatched to any gene: 5. This chain's CDR3 is CASSAPGGGYGYTF. CDR3 nucleotide sequence: TGTGCCAGCAGCGCCCCAGGGGGCGGCTATGGCTACACCTTC. Full variable domain (outside the CDR3, taken from reference TRBV9 and TRBJ1-2): DSGVTQTPKHLITATGQRVTLRCSPRSGDLSVYWYQQSLDQGLQFLIQYYNGEERAKGNILERFSAQQFPDLHSELNLSSLELGDSALYFCASSAPGGGYGYTFGSGTRLTVV.

The genes are TRBV12-5 and TRBJ1-3; 8 bases are a match to TRBD1. With V trimmed by 3 bases and J by 6 bases, 13 bases remained unmatched. Germline V gene data show CDR1 as LGHNT and CDR2 as FRNRAP. The CDR3 loop spans 17 amino acids. The CDR3 coding sequence is TGTGCTAGTGGTTTTGGACAGGGTTCGTATTTTGCAAACACCATATATTTT. This encodes CASGFGQGSYFANTIYF.

This clone was detected only a few times. The chain is built from TRBV27 and TRBJ2-7; 8 bases match TRBD1. Germline V lookup: CDR1 MNHEY, CDR2 SMNVEV (reference sequence). After removal of 4 bases from V and 1 base from J, the junction contained 6 bases not matched to a gene. The CDR3 is 15 amino acids. CDR3 DNA sequence: TGTGCCAGCAGTTCCCCGGGGGACAGGTCCTACGAGCAGTACTTC. This sequence encodes CASSSPGDRSYEQYF.

This chain joins TRBV5-1 and TRBJ1-2; no clear D. The V gene lost 6 bases and the J gene lost 4 bases, with 10 bases spanning the gap. Germline V CDR1 and CDR2: SGHRS, YFSETQ. This CDR3 contains 12 residues. The CDR3: CASKENSYGYTF. The CDR3 DNA follows: TGCGCCAGCAAGGAGAATAGCTATGGCTACACCTTC.